These T cell receptor beta chains were read from a single sample in a study of beta chain features in type 1 diabetes. This table comes from immunoSEQ multiplex PCR, and its TCRdb copy is limited to in-frame clones, with some not included. The data contain around 150,000 clones, 50% to 70% of them seen just once; the ten biggest clones take up roughly 0.095%. Sequenced: naive CD4+ T cells from blood. Receptors were obtained from a man aged 30-40 years with type 1 diabetes. CDR3s include the opening cysteine and the closing phenylalanine or tryptophan. Each record gives: V gene, CDR3 protein.

TRBV7-9 CASSLSGTGFEQYF
TRBV29-1 CSVEARVQETQYF
TRBV27 CASRRGGVSYGYTF
TRBV7-2 CASSSLRELAGGYEQYF
TRBV9 CASSVIGHGTDTQYF
TRBV29-1 CSVGKGPPYNEQFF
TRBV30 CAWSLGRNEQFF
TRBV28 CASSSPDNEQFF
TRBV9 CASSEATGAMYGYTF
TRBV2 CASSAGTGNWRGYTF
TRBV30 CAWRASGGASDTQYF
TRBV10-3 CAISEGTGEETQYF
TRBV7-2 CASSPTPGGIQYF
TRBV5-1 CASSLEGRFNYGYTF
TRBV19 CASSIGEYNEQFF
TRBV7-9 CASSLAALNEQFF
TRBV18 CASSPTDRGNTEAFF
TRBV29-1 CSVIPNTGELFF
TRBV29-1 CSVDLIGAPKETQYF
TRBV29-1 CSVSGSADTQYF
TRBV7-9 CASSLIDEQFF
TRBV6-5 CASSKGLTGANVLTF
TRBV2 CASSGQGQIPHEQYF
TRBV29-1 CSVRTGQAYEQYF
TRBV7-2 CASSPVGDEETQYF
TRBV30 CAWSAQGSEAFF
TRBV6-5 CASGTPPGDTQYF
TRBV7-2 CASSVQGRTGTDTQYF
TRBV18 CASSPLRALDTQYF
TRBV29-1 CSVERGADEQFF
TRBV30 CAWKPMGDTQYF
TRBV15 CATSRDRTDKETQYF
TRBV30 CAWSVSEGTEAFF
TRBV29-1 CSVKLQGVNTEAFF